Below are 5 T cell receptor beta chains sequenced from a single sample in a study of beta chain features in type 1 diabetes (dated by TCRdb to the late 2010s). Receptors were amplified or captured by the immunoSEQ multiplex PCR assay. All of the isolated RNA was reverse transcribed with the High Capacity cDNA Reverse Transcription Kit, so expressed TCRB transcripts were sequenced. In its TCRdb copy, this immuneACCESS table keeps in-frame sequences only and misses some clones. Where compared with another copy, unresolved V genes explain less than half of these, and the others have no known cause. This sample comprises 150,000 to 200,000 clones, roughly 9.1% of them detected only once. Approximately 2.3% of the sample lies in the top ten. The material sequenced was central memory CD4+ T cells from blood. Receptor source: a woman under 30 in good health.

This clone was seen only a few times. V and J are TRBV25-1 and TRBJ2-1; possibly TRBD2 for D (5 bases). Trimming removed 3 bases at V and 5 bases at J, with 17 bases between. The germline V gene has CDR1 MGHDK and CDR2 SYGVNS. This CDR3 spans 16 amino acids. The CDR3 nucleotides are TGTGCCAGCAGTGACGCTGACGCGGGTCTAAACAATGAGCAGTTCTTC. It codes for CASSDADAGLNNEQFF. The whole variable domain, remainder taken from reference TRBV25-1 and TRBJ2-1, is EADIYQTPRYLVIGTGKKITLECSQTMGHDKMYWYQQDPGMELHLIHYSYGVNSTEKGDLSSESTVSRIRTEHFPLTLESARPSHTSQYLCASSDADAGLNNEQFFGPGTRLTVL.

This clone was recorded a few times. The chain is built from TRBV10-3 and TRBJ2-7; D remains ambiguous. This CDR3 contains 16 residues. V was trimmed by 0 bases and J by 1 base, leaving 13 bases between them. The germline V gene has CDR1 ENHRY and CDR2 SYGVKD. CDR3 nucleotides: TGTGCCATCAGTGAGTCGAGTCCTCTACCTTCCTACGAGCAGTACTTC. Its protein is CAISESSPLPSYEQYF.

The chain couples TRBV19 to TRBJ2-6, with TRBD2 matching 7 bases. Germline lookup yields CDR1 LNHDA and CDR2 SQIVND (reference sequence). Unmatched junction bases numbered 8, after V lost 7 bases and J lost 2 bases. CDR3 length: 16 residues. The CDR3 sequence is CASTLVGGAGANVLTF. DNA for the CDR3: TGTGCCAGTACCCTCGTGGGGGGGGCTGGGGCCAACGTCCTGACTTTC.

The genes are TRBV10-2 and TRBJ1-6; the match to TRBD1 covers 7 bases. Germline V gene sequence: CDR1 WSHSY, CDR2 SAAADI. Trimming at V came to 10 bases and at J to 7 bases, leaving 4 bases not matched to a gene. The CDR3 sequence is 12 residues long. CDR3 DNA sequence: TGCGCCACCTCGGACAGGAATTCACCCCTCCACTTT. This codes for CATSDRNSPLHF.

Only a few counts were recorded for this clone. The CDR3 spells CASSLIGGQLSYEQYF. CDR3 DNA sequence: TGCGCCAGCAGCTTGATAGGCGGACAGCTCTCCTACGAGCAGTACTTC. J is TRBJ2-7 and V is TRBV5-1, with D possibly TRBD1 on 6 matching bases. Trimming took off 1 base at V and 0 bases at J, with 14 bases between the two ends. This CDR3 contains 16 residues. CDR1 and CDR2 (germline): SGHRS, YFSETQ.